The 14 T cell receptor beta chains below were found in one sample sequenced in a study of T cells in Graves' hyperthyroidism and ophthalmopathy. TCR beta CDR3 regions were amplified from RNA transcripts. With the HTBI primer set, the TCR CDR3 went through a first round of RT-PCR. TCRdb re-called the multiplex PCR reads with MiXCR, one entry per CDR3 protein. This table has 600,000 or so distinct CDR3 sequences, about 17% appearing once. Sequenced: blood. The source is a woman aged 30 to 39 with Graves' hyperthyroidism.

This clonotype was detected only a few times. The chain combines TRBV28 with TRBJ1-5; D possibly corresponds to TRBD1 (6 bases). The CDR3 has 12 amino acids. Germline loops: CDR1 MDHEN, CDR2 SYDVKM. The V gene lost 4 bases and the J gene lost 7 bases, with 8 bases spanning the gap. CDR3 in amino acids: CASSYGQQPQHF. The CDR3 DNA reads TGTGCCAGCAGTTACGGACAGCAGCCCCAGCATTTT.

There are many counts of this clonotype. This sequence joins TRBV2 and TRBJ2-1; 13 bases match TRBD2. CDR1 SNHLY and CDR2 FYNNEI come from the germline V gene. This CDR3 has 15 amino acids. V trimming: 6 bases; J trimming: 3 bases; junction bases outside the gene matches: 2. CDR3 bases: TGTGCCAGCAGCCGACTAGCGGGAGGCTACAATGAGCAGTTCTTC. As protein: CASSRLAGGYNEQFF.

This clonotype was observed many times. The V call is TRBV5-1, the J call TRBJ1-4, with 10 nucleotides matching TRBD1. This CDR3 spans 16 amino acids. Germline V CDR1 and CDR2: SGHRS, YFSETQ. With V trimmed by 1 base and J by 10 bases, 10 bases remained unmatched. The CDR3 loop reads CASSLSSGTGAGKLFF. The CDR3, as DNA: TGCGCCAGCAGCTTGTCATCGGGGACAGGGGCCGGAAAACTGTTTTTT.

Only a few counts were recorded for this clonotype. The CDR3 reads CASPRNTNTGELFF. In DNA form, the CDR3 reads TGTGCCAGCCCGCGGAACACGAACACCGGGGAGCTGTTTTTT. The rearrangement links TRBV2 to TRBJ2-2, with D uncertain. Germline V lookup: CDR1 SNHLY, CDR2 FYNNEI. The CDR3 is 14 residues long. With 8 bases removed from V and 0 bases from J, the gap between germline ends came to 10 bases.

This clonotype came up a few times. The CDR3 DNA is TGCGCCAGCAGCCAACTCGCTACGGAGATCTATGAGCAGTTCTTC. This encodes CASSQLATEIYEQFF. This chain links TRBV4-1 with TRBJ2-1; D gene ambiguous. The V and J ends lost 2 bases and 8 bases respectively, with 16 bases between them. This CDR3 is built from 15 residues. CDR1 and CDR2 (germline): MGHRA, YSYEKL.

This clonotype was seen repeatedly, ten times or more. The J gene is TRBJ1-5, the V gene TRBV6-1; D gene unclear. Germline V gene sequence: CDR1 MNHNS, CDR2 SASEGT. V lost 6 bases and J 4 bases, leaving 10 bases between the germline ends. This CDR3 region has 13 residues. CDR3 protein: CASSTQVNQPQHF. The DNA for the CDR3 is TGTGCCAGCAGCACGCAGGTTAATCAGCCCCAGCATTTT.

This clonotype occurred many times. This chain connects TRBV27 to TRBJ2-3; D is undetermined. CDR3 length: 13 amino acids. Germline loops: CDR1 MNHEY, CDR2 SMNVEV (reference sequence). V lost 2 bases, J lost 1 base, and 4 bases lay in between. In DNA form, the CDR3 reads TGTGCCAGCAGTTTAGGTCGCACAGATACGCAGTATTTT. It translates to CASSLGRTDTQYF.

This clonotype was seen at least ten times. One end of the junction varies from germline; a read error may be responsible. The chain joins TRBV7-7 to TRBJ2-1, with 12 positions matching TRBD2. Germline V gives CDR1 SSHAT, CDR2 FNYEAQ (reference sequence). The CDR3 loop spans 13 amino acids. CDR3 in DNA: TGTGCTAGCAGCTCACTAGCGGGAGGTGAGCAGTTCTTC. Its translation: CASSSLAGGEQFF.

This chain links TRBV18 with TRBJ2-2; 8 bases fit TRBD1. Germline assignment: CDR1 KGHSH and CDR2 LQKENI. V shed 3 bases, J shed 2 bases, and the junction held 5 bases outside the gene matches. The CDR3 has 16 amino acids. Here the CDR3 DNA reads TGTGCCAGCTCACCCCAGGGGGCGATAAACACCGGGGAGCTGTTTTTT. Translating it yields CASSPQGAINTGELFF.

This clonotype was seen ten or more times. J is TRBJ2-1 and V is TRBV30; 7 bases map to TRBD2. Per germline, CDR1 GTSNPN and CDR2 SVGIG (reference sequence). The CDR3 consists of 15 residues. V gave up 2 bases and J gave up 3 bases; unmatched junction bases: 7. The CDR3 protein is CAWSIRTSHYNEQFF. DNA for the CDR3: TGTGCCTGGAGTATTAGGACTAGTCACTACAATGAGCAGTTCTTC.

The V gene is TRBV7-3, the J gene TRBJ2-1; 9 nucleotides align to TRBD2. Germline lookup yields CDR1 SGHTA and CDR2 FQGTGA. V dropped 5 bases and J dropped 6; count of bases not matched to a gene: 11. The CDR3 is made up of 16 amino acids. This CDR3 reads CASSPRRAGGGNEQFF. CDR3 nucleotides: TGTGCCAGCAGCCCTCGACGTGCGGGGGGGGGCAATGAGCAGTTCTTC.

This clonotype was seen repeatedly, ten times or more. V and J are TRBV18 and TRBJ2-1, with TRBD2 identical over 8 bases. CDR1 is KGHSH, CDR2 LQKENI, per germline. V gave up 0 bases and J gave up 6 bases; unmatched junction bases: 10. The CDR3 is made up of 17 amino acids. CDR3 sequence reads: CASSPPPPGSGSNEQFF. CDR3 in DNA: TGTGCCAGCTCACCACCGCCCCCCGGCAGCGGGAGCAATGAGCAGTTCTTC.

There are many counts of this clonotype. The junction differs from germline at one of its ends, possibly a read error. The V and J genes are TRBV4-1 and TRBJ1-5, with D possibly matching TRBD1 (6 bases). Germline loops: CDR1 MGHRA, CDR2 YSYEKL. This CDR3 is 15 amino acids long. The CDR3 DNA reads TGTGCCAGCAGTCAAGGGGGGGGGAGCAATCAGCCCCAGCATTTT. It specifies CASSQGGGSNQPQHF.

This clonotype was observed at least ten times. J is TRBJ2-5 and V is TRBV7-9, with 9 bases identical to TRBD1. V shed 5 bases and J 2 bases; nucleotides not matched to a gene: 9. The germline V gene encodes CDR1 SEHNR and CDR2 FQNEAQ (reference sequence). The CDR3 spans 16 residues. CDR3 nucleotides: TGTGCCAGCAGCCCGTATGACAGGGGGTTACAAGAGACCCAGTACTTC. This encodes CASSPYDRGLQETQYF.